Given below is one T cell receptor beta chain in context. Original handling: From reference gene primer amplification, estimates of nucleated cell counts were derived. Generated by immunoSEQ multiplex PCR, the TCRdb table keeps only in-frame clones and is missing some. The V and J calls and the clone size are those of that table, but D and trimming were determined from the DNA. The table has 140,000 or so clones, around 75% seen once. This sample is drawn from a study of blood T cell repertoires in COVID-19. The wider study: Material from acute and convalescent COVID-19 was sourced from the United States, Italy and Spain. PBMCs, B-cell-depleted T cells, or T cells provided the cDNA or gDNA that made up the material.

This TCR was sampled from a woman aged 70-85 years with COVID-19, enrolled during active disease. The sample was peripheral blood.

In DNA form, the CDR3 reads TGTGCCAGCAGTCCCACCCTAACAGGGCTGGATGGCTACACCTTC. Its translation is CASSPTLTGLDGYTF. This chain connects TRBV27 to TRBJ1-2; weak D call: TRBD1 (6 bases). Trimming cost V 5 bases and J 6 bases, with 19 bases left between them. Germline assignment: CDR1 MNHEY and CDR2 SMNVEV (reference sequence). CDR3 length: 15 residues.